This record covers a single T cell receptor beta chain. The antigen remains unidentified. This record belongs to a study of T cell repertoires in cytomegalovirus infection. The overall study: Through public TCR beta signatures, both CMV infection and matching HLA type were indicated. Overall study results and limits: Pooled public TCR beta family frequency picked out CMV carriers with the relevant HLA. HLA-C-restricted CMV clonotypes gave the most frequent clonotype in two of eight donors.

V lost 6 bases to trimming and J lost 4 bases, with 12 bases between them. The CDR3 length is 13 residues. Germline assignment: CDR1 MNHNS and CDR2 SASEGT. One entry per CDR3 protein results from TCRdb running MiXCR on the reads. The data hold nearly 450,000 distinct CDR3 sequences, with 30% to 40% observed a single time. The sequence was collected from a human donor in good health (CMV status not recorded). Some clones in this sample may be carry-over from other donors' samples. Sequencing was performed on PBMCs. The V call is TRBV6-1, the J call TRBJ1-2; tentatively, D is TRBD1 (6 bases). The chain's CDR3 is CASSEGGVYGYTF. The CDR3 DNA reads TGTGCCAGCAGCGAGGGGGGTGTCTATGGCTACACCTTC.